This record covers a single T cell receptor beta chain. Antigen: not known. These data belong to a study of cytomegalovirus exposure and HLA in healthy donors. Background on the study: Drawn from HLA-typed donors, about 85 million unique TCRs were held in an early data release. Whole-study results and caveats: Presence/absence analyses took donor sequencing depth as roughly uniform. Productive rates of about 87% or about 30% were seen for most TCR beta V segments in an earlier analysis. TCR association rates varied by HLA locus in a later analysis, with DRB1 highest and HLA-C lowest.

The PCR was carried out with 60 Vbeta primers and 13 Jbeta primers. TCRdb keeps only in-frame clones here, not all; method: immunoSEQ multiplex PCR. The sample holds 120,000 or so clones; about four fifths are singletons and the top ten take 2.2%. There are 15 residues in the CDR3. V was pared by 4 bases and J by 1 base, with 13 bases between. CDR1 SGHTA and CDR2 FQGNSA come from the germline V gene. This TCR was recovered from a woman in her thirties or forties in good health and CMV-seronegative. Sequenced input: PBMCs. The genes are TRBV7-2 and TRBJ1-1, with D possibly TRBD1 on 5 matching bases. The DNA for the CDR3 is TGTGCCAGCAGCTCCACGGGGGGGTGGAACACTGAAGCTTTCTTT. This sequence encodes CASSSTGGWNTEAFF.